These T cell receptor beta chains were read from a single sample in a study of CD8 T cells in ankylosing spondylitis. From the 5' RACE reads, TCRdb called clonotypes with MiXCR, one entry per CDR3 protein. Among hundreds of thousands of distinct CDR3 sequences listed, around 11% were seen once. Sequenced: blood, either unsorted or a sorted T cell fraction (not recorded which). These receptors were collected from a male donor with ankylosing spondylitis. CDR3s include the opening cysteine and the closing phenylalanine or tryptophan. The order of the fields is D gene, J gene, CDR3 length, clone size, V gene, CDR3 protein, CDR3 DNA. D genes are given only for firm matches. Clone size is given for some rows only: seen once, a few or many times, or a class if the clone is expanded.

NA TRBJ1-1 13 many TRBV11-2 CASSLTPNTEAFF TGTGCCAGCAGCTTAACCCCAAACACTGAAGCTTTCTTT
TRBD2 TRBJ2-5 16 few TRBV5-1 CASSLDPSGRAQTQYF TGCGCCAGCAGCCTCGACCCTAGCGGGAGAGCCCAGACCCAGTACTTC
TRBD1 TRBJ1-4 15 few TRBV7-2 CASSFATGANEKLFF TGTGCCAGCAGCTTTGCGACAGGGGCGAATGAAAAACTGTTTTTT
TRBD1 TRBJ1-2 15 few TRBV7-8 CASSMNRGRPYGYTF TGTGCCAGCAGCATGAACAGGGGGCGTCCCTATGGCTACACCTTC
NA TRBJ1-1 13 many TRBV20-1 CSAKIPGRAEAFF TGCAGTGCTAAGATTCCAGGGCGGGCTGAAGCTTTCTTT
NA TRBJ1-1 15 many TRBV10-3 CAISDQAGANTEAFF TGTGCCATCAGTGACCAAGCTGGAGCGAACACTGAAGCTTTCTTT
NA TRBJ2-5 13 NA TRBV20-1 CSPVYSRQETQYF TGCAGTCCGGTATACAGCCGCCAAGAGACCCAGTACTTC
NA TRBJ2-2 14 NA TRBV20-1 CSATDTMNTGELFF TGCAGTGCTACTGACACTATGAACACCGGGGAGCTGTTTTTT
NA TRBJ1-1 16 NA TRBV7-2 CASRPRGGAMNTEAFF TGTGCCAGCAGGCCGCGGGGGGGGGCGATGAACACTGAAGCTTTCTTT
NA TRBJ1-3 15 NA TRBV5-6 CASSLGDTTGNTIYF TGTGCCAGCAGCTTGGGGGACACCACTGGAAACACCATATATTTT
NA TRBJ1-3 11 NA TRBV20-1 CSAPFGNTIYF TGCAGTGCGCCGTTTGGAAACACCATATATTTT
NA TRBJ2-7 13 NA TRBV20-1 CSARDWGSGEQYF TGCAGTGCTAGAGATTGGGGGTCAGGCGAGCAGTACTTC
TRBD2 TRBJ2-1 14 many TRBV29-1 CSVEGLADLNEQFF TGCAGCGTTGAAGGCCTAGCGGACCTCAATGAGCAGTTCTTC
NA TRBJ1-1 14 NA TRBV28 CASRYSGLNTEAFF TGTGCCAGCAGGTATTCAGGACTCAACACTGAAGCTTTCTTT
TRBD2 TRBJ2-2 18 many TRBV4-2 CASSQEGTSGVNTGELFF TGTGCCAGCAGCCAAGAGGGGACTAGCGGGGTGAACACCGGGGAGCTGTTTTTT
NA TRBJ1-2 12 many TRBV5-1 CASSPDYYGYTF TGCGCCAGCAGCCCGGACTACTATGGCTACACCTTC
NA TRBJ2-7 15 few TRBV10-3 CAISESFSRSHEQYF TGTGCCATCAGTGAGTCGTTCAGTAGGTCCCACGAGCAGTACTTC
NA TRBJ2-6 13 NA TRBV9 CASARSGANVLTF TGTGCCAGCGCGCGCTCTGGGGCCAACGTCCTGACTTTC
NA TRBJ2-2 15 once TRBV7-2 CASSSVGPYTGELFF TGTGCCAGCAGCTCTGTGGGGCCTTACACCGGGGAGCTGTTTTTT
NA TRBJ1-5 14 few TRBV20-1 CSSGRLLGNQPQHF TGCAGTTCGGGACGGCTTCTGGGCAATCAGCCCCAGCATTTT
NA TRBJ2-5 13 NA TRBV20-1 CSAISRGGETQYF TGCAGTGCTATCTCGCGGGGAGGAGAGACCCAGTACTTC
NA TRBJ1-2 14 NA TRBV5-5 CASSTKQGTDGYTF TGTGCCAGCAGCACCAAACAGGGAACGGATGGCTACACCTTC
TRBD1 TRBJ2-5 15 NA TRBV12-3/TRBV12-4 CASSPGRDRGETQYF TGTGCCAGCAGTCCAGGGCGGGACAGGGGAGAGACCCAGTACTTC
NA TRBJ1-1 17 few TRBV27 CASSPRTDWGMNTEAFF TGTGCCAGCAGTCCCCGGACAGATTGGGGAATGAACACTGAAGCTTTCTTT
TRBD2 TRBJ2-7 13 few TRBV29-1 CSVVEGLGYEQYF TGCAGCGTTGTCGAGGGACTAGGCTACGAGCAGTACTTC
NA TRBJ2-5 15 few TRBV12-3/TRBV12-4 CASSPQGWGQETQYF TGTGCCAGCAGTCCACAGGGTTGGGGCCAAGAGACCCAGTACTTC
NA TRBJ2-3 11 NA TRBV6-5 CASRTRDTQYF TGTGCCAGCAGAACAAGGGATACGCAGTATTTT
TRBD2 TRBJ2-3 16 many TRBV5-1 CASSYLLAGGTDTQYF TGCGCCAGCAGCTACCTACTAGCGGGAGGCACAGATACGCAGTATTTT
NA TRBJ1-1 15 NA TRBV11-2 CASSLVVGAGFEAFF TGTGCCAGCAGCTTAGTCGTAGGGGCTGGGTTTGAAGCTTTCTTT
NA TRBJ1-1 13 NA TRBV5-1 CASTPGGRGALVF TGCGCCAGCACCCCAGGTGGAAGGGGGGCTCTCGTCTTT
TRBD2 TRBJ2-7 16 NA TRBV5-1 CASSKGLAGATYEQYF TGCGCCAGCAGCAAGGGACTAGCGGGGGCCACCTACGAGCAGTACTTC
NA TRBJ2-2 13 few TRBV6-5 CATFRPNTGELFF TGTGCCACTTTTAGACCGAACACCGGGGAGCTGTTTTTT
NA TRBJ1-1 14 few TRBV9 CASSGGGGDTEAFF TGTGCCAGCAGCGGGGGTGGGGGGGACACTGAAGCTTTCTTT
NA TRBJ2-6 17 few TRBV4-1 CASSQGHRFGGANVLTF TGCGCCAGCAGCCAAGGGCACCGCTTTGGCGGGGCCAACGTCCTGACTTTC
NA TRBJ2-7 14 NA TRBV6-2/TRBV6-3 CASKSRDGSYEQYF TGTGCCAGCAAAAGCCGGGACGGTTCCTACGAGCAGTACTTC
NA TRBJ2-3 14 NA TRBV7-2 CASSLAGQVDTQYF TGTGCCAGCAGCTTAGCTGGTCAGGTGGATACGCAGTATTTT
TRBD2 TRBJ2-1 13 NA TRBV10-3 CAITPSGSSEQFF TGTGCCATCACGCCAAGCGGGAGTAGTGAGCAGTTCTTC
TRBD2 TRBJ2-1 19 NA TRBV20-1 CCARDGLAGEKIGPYEQFF TGCTGTGCTAGAGATGGACTAGCGGGAGAAAAGATTGGTCCGTATGAGCAGTTCTTC
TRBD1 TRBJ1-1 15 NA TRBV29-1 CSVDERTGLNTEAFF TGCAGCGTTGACGAACGGACAGGGCTGAACACTGAAGCTTTCTTT
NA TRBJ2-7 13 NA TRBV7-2 CDSSFRQSYEQYF TGTGACAGCAGCTTCCGACAGTCCTACGAGCAGTACTTC
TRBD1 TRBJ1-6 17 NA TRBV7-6 CASSLGVGQGSNSPLHF TGTGCCAGCAGCTTAGGGGTCGGACAGGGGTCTAATTCACCCCTCCACTTT
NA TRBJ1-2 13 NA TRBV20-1 CSATPPGLSGYTF TGCAGTGCTACCCCTCCCGGATTATCCGGCTACACCTTC
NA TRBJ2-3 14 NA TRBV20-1 CSARVSVSADTQYF TGCAGTGCTAGAGTTAGCGTTAGCGCAGATACGCAGTATTTT
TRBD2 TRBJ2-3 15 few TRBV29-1 CSVDGTSGRTDTQYF TGCAGCGTTGATGGGACTAGCGGACGCACAGATACGCAGTATTTT
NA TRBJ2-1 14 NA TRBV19 CASSILEGQGRQFF TGTGCCAGTAGTATTCTCGAGGGTCAGGGTCGGCAGTTCTTC
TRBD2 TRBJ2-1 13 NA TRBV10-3 CAIKRDPYNEQFF TGTGCCATCAAGCGGGACCCCTACAATGAGCAGTTCTTC
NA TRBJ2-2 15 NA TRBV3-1 CASSRFSQITGELFF TGTGCCAGCAGTCGATTTAGTCAGATCACCGGGGAGCTGTTTTTT
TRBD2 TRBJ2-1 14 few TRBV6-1 CASMREGSYNEQFF TGTGCCAGCATGAGGGAGGGCTCCTACAATGAGCAGTTCTTC
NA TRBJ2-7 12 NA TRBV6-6 CASNLPRDEQYF TGTGCCAGCAATCTCCCCAGGGACGAGCAGTACTTC
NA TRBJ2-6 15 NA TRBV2 CASTDTYSGANVLTF TGTGCCAGCACGGACACTTACTCTGGGGCCAACGTCCTGACTTTC
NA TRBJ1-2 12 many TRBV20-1 CSAAQGDYGYTF TGCAGTGCTGCCCAGGGTGACTATGGCTACACCTTC
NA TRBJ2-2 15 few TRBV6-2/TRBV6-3 CASTRDTLNTGELFF TGTGCCAGCACCAGGGACACCCTGAACACCGGGGAGCTGTTTTTT
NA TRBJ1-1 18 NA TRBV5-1 CASSLGGRTGDANTEAFF TGCGCCAGCAGCTTGGGGGGAAGGACGGGGGACGCGAACACTGAAGCTTTCTTT
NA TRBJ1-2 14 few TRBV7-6 CASSTDPRSYGYTF TGTGCCAGCAGCACTGATCCGCGAAGCTATGGCTACACCTTC
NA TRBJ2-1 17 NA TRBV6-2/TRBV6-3 CASRSVGGTTRYNEQFF TGTGCCAGCAGGTCGGTCGGAGGCACAACTAGATACAATGAGCAGTTCTTC
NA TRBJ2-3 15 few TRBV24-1 CATSDTRGSSDTQYF TGTGCCACCAGTGACACGAGGGGGTCCTCAGATACGCAGTATTTT
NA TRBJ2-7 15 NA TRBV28 CASSFDGSRTYEQYF TGTGCCAGCAGTTTCGATGGGAGTCGCACCTACGAGCAGTACTTC
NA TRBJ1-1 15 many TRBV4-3 CASSQDWQENTEAFF TGCGCCAGCAGCCAAGATTGGCAGGAGAACACTGAAGCTTTCTTT
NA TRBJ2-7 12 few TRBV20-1 CMGRLSSYEQYF TGCATGGGACGTCTCAGTTCCTACGAGCAGTACTTC